This record covers a single T cell receptor (beta chain). The antigen remains undetermined. This entry is derived from a study of T cell repertoires in cytomegalovirus infection. Study-level information: A matching HLA type, together with CMV infection, was signaled by public TCR beta signatures. Broader study findings: Individuals carrying CMV plus the relevant HLA were identified by cumulative frequency of public TCR beta families.

This CDR3 comprises 16 residues. Germline-derived CDR1 and CDR2 are MDHEN and SYDVKM. Trimming removed 6 bases from V and 0 bases from J; junction bases left unmatched: 8. TCRdb itself ran the reads through MiXCR, one entry per CDR3 protein. Here the sample spans 560,000 or so distinct CDR3 sequences, about 17% being singletons. This TCR was recovered from a human donor in good health (CMV status not recorded). Some clones in this sample may be carry-over from other donors' samples. J is TRBJ1-2 and V is TRBV28; 9 nucleotides align to TRBD1. Sequenced: CD8+ T cells from PBMCs. The CDR3 sequence is CASRPGTGRANYGYTF. CDR3 bases: TGTGCCAGCAGGCCCGGGACAGGGCGGGCTAACTATGGCTACACCTTC.